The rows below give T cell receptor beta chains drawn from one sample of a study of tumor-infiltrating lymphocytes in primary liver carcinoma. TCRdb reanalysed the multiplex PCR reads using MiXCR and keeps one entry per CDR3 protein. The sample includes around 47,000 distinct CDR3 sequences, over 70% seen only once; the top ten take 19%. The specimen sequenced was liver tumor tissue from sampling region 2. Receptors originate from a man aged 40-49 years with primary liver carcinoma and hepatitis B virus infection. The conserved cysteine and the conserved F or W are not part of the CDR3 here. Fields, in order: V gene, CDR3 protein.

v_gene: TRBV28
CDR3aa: ASSSSYEQY

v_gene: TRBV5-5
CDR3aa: ARSLSQLSSYEQN

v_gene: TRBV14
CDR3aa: ASSQVPGGMPGNTIY

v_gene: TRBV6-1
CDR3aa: ASSESGSSSGTQY

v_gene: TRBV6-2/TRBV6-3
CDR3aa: ASSPRDGAHEQY

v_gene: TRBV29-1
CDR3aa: SVGRPGDDTGELF

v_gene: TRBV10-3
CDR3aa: VIQQGGIYNEQF

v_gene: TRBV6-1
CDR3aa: ASSESGSSSGMQY

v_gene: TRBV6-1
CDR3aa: ASSPQISRRHEQF

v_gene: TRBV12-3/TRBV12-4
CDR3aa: ANSPLRGDTQN

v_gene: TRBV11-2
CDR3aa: ASGRETGRAGDTQC

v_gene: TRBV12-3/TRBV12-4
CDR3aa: ASSSRKAHSYDQY

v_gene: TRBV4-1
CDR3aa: ASSQGYGYEQY

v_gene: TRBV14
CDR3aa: ASSTVARGVNNEQF

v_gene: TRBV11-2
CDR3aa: ASSSQTDMQY

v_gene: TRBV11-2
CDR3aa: ANSLGARWEQY

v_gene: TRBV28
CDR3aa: ASSLRPHRGELF

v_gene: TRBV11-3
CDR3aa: GSSLDLGVTQPQH

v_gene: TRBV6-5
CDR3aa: VSSYSPGGGAYEQY

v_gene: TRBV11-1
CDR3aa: VSSLTGPGEYEEY

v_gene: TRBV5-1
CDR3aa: ASSLINLGYNEQF

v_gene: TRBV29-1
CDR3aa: SVEQDDEQY